Presented here are 25 T cell receptor beta chains from one specimen sequenced in a study of blood T cell repertoires in COVID-19. Clones were read by immunoSEQ multiplex PCR, and TCRdb kept only the in-frame ones, dropping some. The sample has around 300,000 clones, around 86% seen once; the top ten hold around 2.9%. Material: peripheral blood. The receptors come from a woman aged 25 to 39 with active or convalescent COVID-19.

This rearrangement joins TRBV5-8 to TRBJ1-1; TRBD1 is a possible D gene (5 bases). The CDR3 runs 14 residues. The V gene's germline CDR1 is SGHTS and CDR2 YDEGEE. Between the trimmed V and J ends, which lost 2 bases and 4 bases, there was a span of 12 bases. The CDR3 nucleotides read TGTGCCAGCAGCTTACCAGGGTCAAGCACTGAAGCTTTCTTT. Encoded protein: CASSLPGSSTEAFF.

The chain combines TRBV19 with TRBJ1-6; tentative D call: TRBD1 (6 bases). This CDR3 region has 14 residues. Per germline, CDR1 LNHDA and CDR2 SQIVND (reference sequence). With 0 bases removed from V and 8 bases from J, the gap between germline ends came to 8 bases. The CDR3 is CASSIEDSDSPLHF. In DNA, the CDR3 is TGTGCCAGTAGTATAGAGGACAGTGATTCACCCCTCCACTTT.

This clone came up once. This chain connects TRBV7-8 to TRBJ1-1, with D hard to call. Trimming stripped 4 bases from V and 1 base from J, with 7 bases between. This CDR3 comprises 13 residues. Germline V gene data show CDR1 as SGHVS and CDR2 as FQNEAQ. The CDR3, as DNA: TGTGCCAGCAGCTGGCCACCGAACACTGAAGCTTTCTTT. Protein: CASSWPPNTEAFF.

This clone has just one count. V usage is TRBV27 and J usage is TRBJ1-2; 7 bases align to TRBD1. The CDR3 is made up of 21 amino acids. J gave up 2 bases and V 6 bases, and 27 bases lay outside the gene matches. CDR1 and CDR2 (germline): MNHEY, SMNVEV (reference sequence). CDR3 amino acids: CASSPGPSLTGFSGLNYGYTF. CDR3 DNA sequence: TGTGCCAGCAGCCCTGGGCCGTCCCTGACAGGGTTCAGTGGGCTCAACTATGGCTACACCTTC.

The V call is TRBV3-1 (or the pseudogene TRBV3-2), the J call TRBJ2-7, with a possible D match to TRBD2 (5 bases). V lost 4 bases and J 0 bases, leaving 13 bases between the germline ends. This CDR3 region has 15 residues. The V gene's germline CDR1 is LGHDT and CDR2 YNNKEL (reference sequence). CDR3 sequence reads: CASSLRGEGSYEQYF. The CDR3, as DNA: TGTGCCAGCAGCCTACGGGGAGAGGGCTCCTACGAGCAGTACTTC.

This clone has a handful of counts. The V gene is TRBV3-1 (or the pseudogene TRBV3-2), the J gene TRBJ2-3; D uncertain. Trimming stripped 4 bases from V and 5 bases from J, with 16 bases between. This CDR3 has 15 residues. The germline gives CDR1 LGHDT, CDR2 YNNKEL (reference sequence). The CDR3 loop reads CASSPSGRPGDTQYF. The CDR3 bases are TGTGCCAGCAGCCCTTCAGGTCGGCCTGGAGATACGCAGTATTTT.

The chain carries TRBV11-3 and TRBJ1-1; D is ambiguous. The germline V gene has CDR1 SGHNT and CDR2 YENEEA. V gave up 0 bases and J gave up 4 bases, with 6 bases separating them. The CDR3 has 13 residues. CDR3 DNA sequence: TGTGCCAGCAGCTTAGATAGCGGCACTGAAGCTTTCTTT. Amino acid sequence: CASSLDSGTEAFF.

This chain links TRBV19 with TRBJ2-3, with D possibly matching TRBD1 (5 bases). There are 14 residues in the CDR3. V lost 10 bases and J 1 base, leaving 15 bases between the germline ends. CDR1 LNHDA and CDR2 SQIVND come from the germline V gene (reference sequence). CDR3 protein: CATSMGRGTDTQYF. DNA for the CDR3: TGTGCCACATCTATGGGCAGGGGCACAGATACGCAGTATTTT.

This chain links TRBV4-3 with TRBJ2-2; 14 positions match TRBD2. Germline V gene lookup returns CDR1 LGHNA and CDR2 YSLEER. J lost 4 bases, V lost 3 bases, and 16 bases had no gene match. This CDR3 spans 21 amino acids. The CDR3 region is CASSHARVGLAGGGRTGELFF. As DNA, the CDR3 is TGCGCCAGCAGCCACGCGCGGGTCGGACTAGCGGGGGGAGGACGCACCGGGGAGCTGTTTTTT.

The chain uses TRBV7-9 and TRBJ1-2; D not certain. CDR1 is SEHNR, CDR2 FQNEAQ, per germline (reference sequence). V gave up 3 bases and J gave up 8 bases, with 13 bases separating them. The CDR3 spans 13 residues. The CDR3 DNA reads TGTGCCAGCAGCTTCGGCGGCGCGAAAGGCTACACCTTC. Its protein product is CASSFGGAKGYTF.

CDR3 sequence: CASGGGGAIMNTEAFF. The CDR3 nucleotides read TGTGCCAGCGGGGGAGGAGGGGCGATTATGAACACTGAAGCTTTCTTT. V and J are TRBV7-9 and TRBJ1-1, with TRBD1 as a possible D gene (5 bases). V lost 8 bases, J lost 0 bases, and 19 bases lay in between. From germline, CDR1 is SEHNR and CDR2 FQNEAQ (reference sequence). The CDR3 totals 16 residues.

The gene calls are TRBV19 and TRBJ2-5; 11 bases agree with TRBD1. Per germline, CDR1 LNHDA and CDR2 SQIVND (reference sequence). V shed 5 bases and J 5 bases; nucleotides not matched to a gene: 10. The CDR3 is 16 residues long. DNA for the CDR3: TGTGCCAGTAGTCCCGGGGGGACAGGGGGGGACGAGACCCAGTACTTC. Its protein is CASSPGGTGGDETQYF.

The V call is TRBV12-3 or TRBV12-4, the J call TRBJ1-1; D not resolved. V was cut by 5 bases and J by 6 bases, with 10 bases left in between. The CDR3 totals 12 residues. The CDR3 sequence is CASSLGGPEAFF. The CDR3 DNA reads as TGTGCCAGCAGTCTCGGAGGACCTGAAGCTTTCTTT.

The chain recombines TRBV7-9 with TRBJ2-1, with 8 bases fitting TRBD2. The CDR3 covers 16 residues. V shed 5 bases and J 5 bases; nucleotides not matched to a gene: 11. Per germline, CDR1 SEHNR and CDR2 FQNEAQ (reference sequence). Here the CDR3 reads CASSPFRGGHNNEQFF. The CDR3 nucleotides read TGTGCCAGCAGCCCCTTCCGGGGGGGCCATAACAATGAGCAGTTCTTC.

The chain links TRBV5-1 to TRBJ1-4; weak D call: TRBD1 (6 bases). CDR1 is SGHRS, CDR2 YFSETQ, per germline. The CDR3 has 14 residues. With 4 bases removed from V and 5 bases from J, the gap between germline ends came to 12 bases. CDR3 residues: CASSPGQPNEKLFF. CDR3 bases: TGCGCCAGCAGCCCAGGACAGCCCAATGAAAAACTGTTTTTT.

V gene TRBV6-5 combines with J gene TRBJ2-5; D is uncertain. Germline CDR1 and CDR2: MNHEY and SVGAGI. Trimming cost V 0 bases and J 5 bases, with 13 bases left between them. The CDR3 contains 15 residues. CDR3 DNA: TGTGCCAGCAGTTACTCGAAGTGGTTGAGGGAGACCCAGTACTTC. Protein: CASSYSKWLRETQYF.

This clone was counted between two and nine times. Written as DNA, the CDR3 is TGTGCCAGTATGCCGGTTGCGGGGGGCCGAGGCTACACCTTC. Its protein is CASMPVAGGRGYTF. The J gene is TRBJ1-2, the V gene TRBV19; D might be TRBD1 (6 bases). Between the trimmed V and J ends, which lost 7 bases and 8 bases, there was a span of 20 bases. The germline CDR1 and CDR2 sequences are LNHDA and SQIVND (reference sequence). The CDR3 has 14 residues.

To note about this clone: The same CDR3 arises from other DNA sequences in this sample as well. The rearrangement uses TRBV18 and TRBJ2-1; a weak D match, TRBD1 (6 bases). The CDR3 sequence is 15 residues long. The V gene's germline CDR1 is KGHSH and CDR2 LQKENI. Trimming removed 4 bases from V and 1 base from J, with 11 bases in between. The CDR3 bases are TGTGCCAGCTCACGGGGTCAGGGGTCCTACAATGAGCAGTTCTTC. Translated, it gives CASSRGQGSYNEQFF.

This clone showed up just a few times. V usage is TRBV5-1 and J usage is TRBJ2-3; TRBD2 might be the D (5 bases). CDR3 length equals 16 residues. The germline gives CDR1 SGHRS, CDR2 YFSETQ. V lost 0 bases and J 4 bases, leaving 15 bases between the germline ends. Written as DNA, the CDR3 is TGCGCCAGCAGCTTGGCTCTAGCCCCGGGCCCAGATACGCAGTATTTT. Its translation: CASSLALAPGPDTQYF.

This clone has only one observation. CDR3 protein: CASRPRGGTDTQYF. DNA for the CDR3: TGTGCCAGCAGGCCGCGGGGGGGGACAGATACGCAGTATTTT. This chain uses TRBV5-4 with TRBJ2-3; the match to TRBD2 covers 9 bases. J gave up 3 bases and V 5 bases, and 4 bases lay outside the gene matches. This CDR3 is 14 amino acids long. The germline gives CDR1 SGHNT, CDR2 YYREEE (reference sequence).

V is TRBV18 and J is TRBJ2-7; 13 positions match TRBD2. Germline V CDR1 and CDR2: KGHSH, LQKENI. This CDR3 has 17 amino acids. The V gene end was trimmed by 3 bases and the J gene end by 0 bases; junction bases not matched to a gene: 5. The DNA for the CDR3 is TGTGCCAGCTCACCCGGACTAGCGGGAGCGAGCTCCTACGAGCAGTACTTC. Protein: CASSPGLAGASSYEQYF.

V usage is TRBV2 and J usage is TRBJ1-2, with D possibly being TRBD1 (6 bases). This CDR3 region has 12 residues. Germline-derived CDR1 and CDR2 are SNHLY and FYNNEI. V was shortened by 6 bases and J by 8 bases, with 13 bases between the two germline ends. Here the CDR3 DNA reads TGTGCCAGCAGACCAACAGGGCCCGGCTACACCTTC. Translating it yields CASRPTGPGYTF.

The chain has TRBV29-1 and TRBJ2-1; D may be TRBD2 (5 bases). Per germline, CDR1 SQVTM and CDR2 ANQGSEA. This CDR3 is 11 amino acids long. Trimming removed 7 bases at V and 7 bases at J, with 11 bases between. CDR3 sequence (DNA): TGCAGCGCGGAGCGGTTGAATGAGCAGTTCTTC. Residues: CSAERLNEQFF.

The chain uses TRBV18 and TRBJ2-5, with a possible D match to TRBD1 (6 bases). The CDR3 has 13 amino acids. V lost 5 bases, J lost 5 bases, and 12 bases lay in between. The germline V gene encodes CDR1 KGHSH and CDR2 LQKENI. The CDR3, as DNA: TGTGCCAGCTCATCCAGCACAGGGGAGACCCAGTACTTC. It yields the protein CASSSSTGETQYF.

The rearrangement joins TRBV6-2 or TRBV6-3 to TRBJ1-5, with TRBD1 matching 7 bases. The CDR3 extends over 17 amino acids. Germline V gene data show CDR1 as MNHEY and CDR2 as SVGEGT. The J segment lost 4 bases and the V segment lost 4 bases, leaving 13 bases of the junction unmatched. As DNA, the CDR3 is TGTGCCAGCAGTTCCCCTACCTTCACAGGGGAAAATCAGCCCCAGCATTTT. It specifies CASSSPTFTGENQPQHF.